The 8 T cell receptor beta chains in this list originate from one sample, sequenced in a study of technical replicates of blood from several donors. Sequencing was performed with immunoSEQ multiplex PCR; in TCRdb, only in-frame clones are kept and a portion is missing. The profile shows around 81,000 clones, 81% of them singletons. Sequencing used PBMCs. These TCRs come from a human donor in good health. Some clones in this sample may be carry-over from other donors' samples.

This chain joins TRBV5-6 and TRBJ2-5; D unresolved. V was clipped by 0 bases and J by 5 bases, with 11 bases between them. CDR1 and CDR2 (germline): SGHDT, YYEEEE. CDR3 length: 14 residues. The CDR3 bases are TGTGCCAGCAGCTTGGCGCGGTTCCGGGAGACCCAGTACTTC. Protein: CASSLARFRETQYF.

This sequence joins TRBV11-3 and TRBJ1-6, with unresolved D. The CDR3 has 13 residues. Trimming pared 1 base from V and 6 bases from J, leaving 4 bases between. Germline lookup yields CDR1 SGHNT and CDR2 YENEEA. The CDR3 DNA reads TGTGCCAGCAGCTTAGGAGGTAATTCACCCCTCCACTTT. Translation gives CASSLGGNSPLHF.

This chain connects TRBV4-2 to TRBJ2-2; perhaps TRBD1 as D (7 bases). Per germline, CDR1 LGHNA and CDR2 YNFKEQ. The CDR3 contains 17 residues. V was trimmed by 0 bases and J by 7 bases, leaving 18 bases between them. CDR3 sequence (DNA): TGTGCCAGCAGCCAAGAGGGAGCCAATCAGGGGGGCGGGGAGCTGTTTTTT. It yields the protein CASSQEGANQGGGELFF.

The chain combines TRBV5-1 with TRBJ2-2; 7 bases agree with TRBD1. Trimming at V came to 4 bases and at J to 2 bases, leaving 14 bases not matched to a gene. The V gene's germline CDR1 is SGHRS and CDR2 YFSETQ. The CDR3 extends over 18 amino acids. The CDR3 nucleotides are TGCGCCAGCAGCCCTTCCCCCCCCGGGACAGCTAACACCGGGGAGCTGTTTTTT. This sequence encodes CASSPSPPGTANTGELFF.

The chain employs TRBV6-5 and TRBJ1-5; 8 bases map to TRBD1. The CDR3 has 15 amino acids. CDR1 is MNHEY and CDR2 is SVGAGI in the germline V gene. Losses at the gene ends were 0 bases for V and 5 bases for J; bases not matched to a gene: 3. In nucleotides, the CDR3 is TGTGCCAGCAGTTACTCTGACAGGGGCGATCAGCCCCAGCATTTT. It specifies CASSYSDRGDQPQHF.

The CDR3 loop reads CASSLTGVWNEQYF. The CDR3 DNA reads as TGTGCCAGCAGCTTAACGGGGGTATGGAACGAGCAGTACTTC. The rearrangement links TRBV7-8 to TRBJ2-7; TRBD2 is a possible D gene (6 bases). The CDR3 sequence is 14 residues long. V lost 2 bases and J 5 bases, leaving 13 bases between the germline ends. Per the germline V gene, CDR1 is SGHVS and CDR2 is FQNEAQ.

The chain links TRBV4-3 to TRBJ2-1; TRBD1 is a possible D gene (6 bases). Germline CDR1 LGHNA, CDR2 YSLEER. The ends were cut back, 4 bases at V and 4 bases at J, with 17 bases in the middle. The CDR3 runs to 16 residues. CDR3 in DNA: TGCGCCAGCAGCCCCGGGCAGGGGAGTAGGTACAATGAGCAGTTCTTC. It yields the protein CASSPGQGSRYNEQFF.

This sequence joins TRBV5-6 and TRBJ2-7; 7 bases agree with TRBD1. Germline CDR1 is SGHDT and CDR2 is YYEEEE. The CDR3 is 13 residues long. V lost 6 bases to trimming and J lost 3 bases; unmatched junction nucleotides: 6. The CDR3 DNA is TGTGCCAGCACTGGGACAGCCCACTACGAGCAGTACTTC. This codes for CASTGTAHYEQYF.